The 6 T cell receptor beta chains given below trace back to one sample, sequenced in a study of a mutant IDH1 vaccine in newly diagnosed glioma. Specified time point: baseline, week 1 (first vaccination visit). The treatment: pre-vaccination baseline after standard-of-care therapy. The repertoire was sequenced with immunoSEQ multiplex PCR; TCRdb's copy has only in-frame clones and lacks some. Of 65,000 to 70,000 clones in the sample, 65% to 90% were seen once. The source was PBMCs, collected from a glioma patient treated with radiotherapy, temozolomide or both. Receptor source: a man aged 25-45 years with glioma.

The chain has TRBV7-8 and TRBJ1-4, with D possibly TRBD1 on 6 matching bases. Trimming shortened V by 1 base and J by 7 bases, and 22 bases separated the two germline ends. The germline gives CDR1 SGHVS, CDR2 FQNEAQ. The length of the CDR3 is 18 residues. This chain's CDR3 is CASSLVGQRLLAAEKLFF. The CDR3 region has the DNA TGTGCCAGCAGCTTAGTTGGACAGAGGCTTCTGGCAGCTGAAAAACTGTTTTTT.

This chain joins TRBV27 and TRBJ2-5, with 10 bases fitting TRBD1. Germline CDR1 is MNHEY and CDR2 is SMNVEV (reference sequence). The CDR3 contains 16 residues. V shed 1 base, J shed 2 bases, and the junction held 4 bases outside the gene matches. CDR3 nucleotide sequence: TGTGCCAGCAGTTTATTACCGGGACAGGGGCAAGAGACCCAGTACTTC. Translating it yields CASSLLPGQGQETQYF.

This clone was observed a handful of times. The rearrangement links TRBV5-1 to TRBJ2-5, with 7 bases matching TRBD2. The J segment lost 1 base and the V segment lost 5 bases, leaving 11 bases of the junction unmatched. In germline, CDR1 is SGHRS, CDR2 YFSETQ. The CDR3 covers 16 residues. CDR3 DNA: TGCGCCAGCAGGAGATCCTTTGGGGGGGGCCAAGAGACCCAGTACTTC. Translating gives CASRRSFGGGQETQYF.

A single count supports this clone. The V gene is TRBV28, the J gene TRBJ1-5, with D hard to call. Per germline, CDR1 MDHEN and CDR2 SYDVKM. Trimming shortened V by 3 bases and J by 4 bases, and 7 bases separated the two germline ends. The CDR3 consists of 13 residues. The CDR3 DNA is TGTGCCAGCAGTTTTTTGGGAAATCAGCCCCAGCATTTT. Its translation is CASSFLGNQPQHF.

The chain carries TRBV5-1 and TRBJ2-5; perhaps D is TRBD1 or TRBD2 (5 bases each). The CDR3 consists of 15 residues. CDR1 and CDR2 (germline): SGHRS, YFSETQ. Trimming left V 4 bases short and J 5 bases short, with 18 bases between. CDR3 coding DNA: TGCGCCAGCAGCCCTGGGGACGGCGGCATTGAGACCCAGTACTTC. Its translation: CASSPGDGGIETQYF. The whole variable domain, filled in from reference TRBV5-1 and TRBJ2-5, reads KAGVTQTPRYLIKTRGQQVTLSCSPISGHRSVSWYQQTPGQGLQFLFEYFSETQRNKGNFPGRFSGRQFSNSRSEMNVSTLELGDSALYLCASSPGDGGIETQYFGPGTRLLVL.

The rearrangement uses TRBV18 and TRBJ1-5; TRBD1 is a possible D gene (5 bases). Trimming removed 0 bases at V and 7 bases at J, with 16 bases between. The CDR3 contains 16 residues. The germline V gene has CDR1 KGHSH and CDR2 LQKENI. CDR3 sequence (DNA): TGTGCCAGCTCACCACCGTGGGCCAGGGATAGACAGCCCCAGCATTTT. Amino acids: CASSPPWARDRQPQHF.